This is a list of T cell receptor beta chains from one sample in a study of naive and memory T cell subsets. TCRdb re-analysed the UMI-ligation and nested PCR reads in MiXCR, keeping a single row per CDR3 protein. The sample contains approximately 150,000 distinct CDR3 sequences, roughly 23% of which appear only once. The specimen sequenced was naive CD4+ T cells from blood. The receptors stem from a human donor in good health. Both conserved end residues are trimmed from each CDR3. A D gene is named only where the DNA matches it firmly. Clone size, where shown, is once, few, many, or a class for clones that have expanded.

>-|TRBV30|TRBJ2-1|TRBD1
AWTGSSYNEQF
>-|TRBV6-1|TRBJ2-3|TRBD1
ASKNRDRGQDTQY
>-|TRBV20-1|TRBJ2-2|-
SAREGGLGELF
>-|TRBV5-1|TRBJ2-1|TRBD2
ASSLARRLADYNEQF
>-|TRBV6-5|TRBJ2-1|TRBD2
ASSYFASGSSYNEQF
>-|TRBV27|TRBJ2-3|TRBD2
ASSGLARTDTQY
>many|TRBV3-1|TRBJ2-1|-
ASSRRGPRGNEQF
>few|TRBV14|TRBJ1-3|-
ASSQEGRFSGNTIY
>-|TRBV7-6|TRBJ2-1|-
ASSKSPGSSYNEQF
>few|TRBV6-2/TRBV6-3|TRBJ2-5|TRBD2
ASSLSGVPQETQY
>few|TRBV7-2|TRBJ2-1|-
ASSLVSKGNEQF
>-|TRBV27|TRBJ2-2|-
ASREGQIAGELF
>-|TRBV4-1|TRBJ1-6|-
ASSQGGWNSPLH
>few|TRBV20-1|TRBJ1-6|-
SAVTRGKVSPLH
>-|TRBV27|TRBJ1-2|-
ASSSNRVYGYT
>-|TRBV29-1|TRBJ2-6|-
SVDGWVAGANVLT
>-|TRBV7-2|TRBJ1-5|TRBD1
ASSSLDRANQPQH
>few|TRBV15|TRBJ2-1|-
ATSRVTKGEQF
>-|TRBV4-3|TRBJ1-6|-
ASSHQPGTRSRPLH